This T cell receptor (beta chain) was identified during a study of PD-L1 blockade in urothelial cancer. In the study overall: Atezolizumab at 1,200 mg intravenously every 3 weeks was started by patients at some point between 2014 and 2015. The authors examined blood 3 weeks (second dose) and 6 weeks after treatment start.

Trimming took off 2 bases at V and 5 bases at J, with 20 bases between the two ends. CDR1 is SGHAT and CDR2 is FQNNGV in the germline V gene. This CDR3 region has 17 residues. The repertoire was sequenced with immunoSEQ multiplex PCR; TCRdb's copy has only in-frame clones and lacks some. There are about 38,000 clones in the sample; 75% to 95% occur only once, and approximately 8% lies in the top ten. The source of this sequence is a man in his 70s with urothelial cancer. This chain uses TRBV11-2 with TRBJ2-3; no definite D call. The sequences come from PBMCs, collected around atezolizumab (anti-PD-L1) treatment. The CDR3 is CASSLINWAPVRDTQYF. CDR3 coding DNA: TGTGCCAGCAGCTTAATTAACTGGGCCCCGGTGCGAGATACGCAGTATTTT. The full variable domain, with the rest looked up from reference TRBV11-2 and TRBJ2-3, is EAGVAQSPRYKIIEKRQSVAFWCNPISGHATLYWYQQILGQGPKLLIQFQNNGVVDDSQLPKDRFSAERLKGVDSTLKIQPAKLEDSAVYLCASSLINWAPVRDTQYFGPGTRLTVL.